This TCR beta chain was sequenced for a study of vaccination effects on CD4 cells after COVID-19. The wider study: Prior to sequencing, the ViraFEST assay stimulated PBMC with viral peptide pools, which expanded the antigen-specific CD4+ T cells. Cultures of fewer than 2.5 million PBMC per well contained about 10 IU/ml IL-2 plus 10 ug/ml peptides.

TCRdb's table, derived via immunoSEQ multiplex PCR, lists solely in-frame clones and lacks some. The top ten clones hold 5% to 6.5% of a sample with over 45,000 clones, approximately 70% of them seen once. Study observations and caveats: Healthy vaccinees' vaccine-induced clones included only 1 of 255 cross-reacting with common cold coronaviruses.

About this clone itself: Its matching antigen is unknown.

Trimming at V came to 2 bases and at J to 1 base, leaving 12 bases not matched to a gene. Germline V lookup: CDR1 LGHDT, CDR2 YNNKEL (reference sequence). The CDR3 is made up of 19 amino acids. Following 10 days of culture, CD4+ T cells were isolated. It was on days 3 and 7 that half the medium was replaced with IL-2 medium. This clonotype was sampled from a human donor who received a COVID-19 vaccine. V is TRBV3-1 (or the pseudogene TRBV3-2) and J is TRBJ2-3, with 10 bases fitting TRBD2. This specimen consisted of CD4+ T cells from PBMCs cultured without peptide, obtained before COVID-19 vaccination. The CDR3 protein is CASSQKLAGLSPGTDTQYF. CDR3 coding DNA: TGTGCCAGCAGCCAAAAACTAGCGGGGCTTTCACCGGGCACAGATACGCAGTATTTT.